One TCR beta chain is described in this entry. Measured with immunoSEQ multiplex PCR; TCRdb has only the in-frame clones, and not every one. The sample includes some 170,000 clones, roughly 82% of them seen just once. These data come from a study of blood T cell repertoires in COVID-19. Germline-derived CDR1 and CDR2 are SGHTA and FQGNSA. CDR3 size: 15 residues. With 1 base clipped from V and 7 bases from J, the junction kept 5 bases outside the gene matches. Sequenced material: peripheral blood. This clonotype was sampled from a woman in her seventies with acute or convalescent COVID-19. The rearrangement uses TRBV7-2 and TRBJ1-5, with TRBD1 identical over 9 bases. The CDR3 region has the DNA TGTGCCAGCAGCTTAGGAAACACAGGGGGCCAGCCCCAGCATTTT. Amino acids: CASSLGNTGGQPQHF. Supplemented by reference TRBV7-2 and TRBJ1-5, the full variable domain reads GAGVSQSPSNKVTEKGKDVELRCDPISGHTALYWYRQSLGQGLEFLIYFQGNSAPDKSGLPSDRFSAERTGGSVSTLTIQRTQQEDSAVYLCASSLGNTGGQPQHFGDGTRLSIL.